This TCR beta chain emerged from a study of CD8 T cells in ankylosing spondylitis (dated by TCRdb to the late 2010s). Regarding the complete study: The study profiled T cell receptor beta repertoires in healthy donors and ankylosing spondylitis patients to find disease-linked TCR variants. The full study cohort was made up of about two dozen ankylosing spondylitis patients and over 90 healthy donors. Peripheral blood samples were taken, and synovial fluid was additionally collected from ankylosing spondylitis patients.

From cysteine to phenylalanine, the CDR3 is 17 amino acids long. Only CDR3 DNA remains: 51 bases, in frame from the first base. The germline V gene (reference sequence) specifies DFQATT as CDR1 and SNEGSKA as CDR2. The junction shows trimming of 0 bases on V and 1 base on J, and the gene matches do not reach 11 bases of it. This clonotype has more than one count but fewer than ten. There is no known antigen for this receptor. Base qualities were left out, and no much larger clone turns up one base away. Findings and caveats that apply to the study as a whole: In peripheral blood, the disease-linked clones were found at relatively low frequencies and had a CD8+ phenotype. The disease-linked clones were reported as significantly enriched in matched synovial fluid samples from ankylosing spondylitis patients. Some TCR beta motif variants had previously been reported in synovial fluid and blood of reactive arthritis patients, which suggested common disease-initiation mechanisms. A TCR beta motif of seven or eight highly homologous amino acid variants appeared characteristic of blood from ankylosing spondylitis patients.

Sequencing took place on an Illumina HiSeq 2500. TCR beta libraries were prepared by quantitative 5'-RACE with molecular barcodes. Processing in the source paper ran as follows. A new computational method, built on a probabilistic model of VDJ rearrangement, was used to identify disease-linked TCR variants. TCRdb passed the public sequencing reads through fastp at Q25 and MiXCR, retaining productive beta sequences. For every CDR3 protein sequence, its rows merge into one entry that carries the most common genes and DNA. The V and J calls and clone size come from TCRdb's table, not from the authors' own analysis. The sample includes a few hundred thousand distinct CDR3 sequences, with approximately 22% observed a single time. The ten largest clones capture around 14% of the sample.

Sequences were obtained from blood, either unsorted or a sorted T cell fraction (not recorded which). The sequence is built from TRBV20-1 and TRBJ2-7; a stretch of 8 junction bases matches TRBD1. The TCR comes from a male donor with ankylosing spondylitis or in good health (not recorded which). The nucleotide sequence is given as TGCAGTGCTAGAGATCCTCGGTCTACAGGGGGGTCCTACGAGCAGTACTTC. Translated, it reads CSARDPRSTGGSYEQYF.